The source of this T cell receptor beta chain is a study of lymphopenia after photon versus proton radiotherapy (dated by TCRdb to 2018 to 2020). Broadly, across the study: In patients with gastrointestinal tumors who developed high-grade lymphopenia, the study compared the immunological effects of photon radiation therapy with those of proton radiation therapy. A cohort of some 22 patients with gastrointestinal tumors who received either photon or proton therapy and subsequently developed lymphopenia was included. The goal of the study was to characterize the differences between the two radiation modalities in how they affect the immune system.

A note on this clone: Its antigen is not yet known. The record has no base qualities; no much larger clone is one base away.

The library was obtained by the immunoSEQ multiplex PCR assay. T cell repertoires were profiled with deep sequencing of rearranged TCR beta loci together with multiparametric flow cytometry. Drawn from immuneACCESS, this table holds only the in-frame rearrangements with V and J called that TCRdb kept. Clones are partly lost; checked studies trace under half to an unresolved V gene and leave the rest unexplained. A total of some 29,000 clones appear in this sample, approximately 90% of them only once. About 50% of the sample is held by the ten biggest clonotypes. Broad study findings and their caveats: Across the cohort, an inverse correlation was found between a larger post-nadir drop in TCR diversity and overall survival time among patients who died. The survival association was assessed only in patients who died, and better survival with proton therapy was presented by the authors as a possibility rather than a demonstrated result. Proton-treated patients stayed relatively stable during treatment, while photon-treated patients lost naive T cells and TCR diversity and gained effector/memory populations. After the lymphocyte count nadir, repertoires from photon-treated patients showed oligoclonal expansion, particularly of CD8+ Temra cells, and this expansion drove the decline in diversity.

Inclusive of the bounding cysteine and phenylalanine, the CDR3 is 17 residues long. Only the CDR3 portion is preserved as DNA: 51 bases, with reading frame beginning at the first base. V lost 1 base and J lost 2 bases, and the count of bases not matched to a germline gene is 8. In the germline V gene, CDR1 corresponds to SGHAT and CDR2 to FQNNGV. The sequence is built from TRBV11-2 and TRBJ2-5; the central 9 bases match TRBD2. This clonotype was obtained from a woman aged 60-75 years with cholangiocarcinoma. Some clones in this sample may be carry-over from other donors' samples. The input for sequencing was peripheral blood, taken from a patient treated with proton-based radiotherapy. This receptor carries the CDR3 CASSLVPGLAGQETQYF. The sequenced DNA: TGTGCCAGCAGCTTAGTCCCCGGGCTAGCGGGGCAAGAGACCCAGTACTTC.